This entry lists 32 T cell receptor beta chains sequenced from one sample in a study of shared clonotypes between healthy human individuals. Measured with immunoSEQ multiplex PCR; TCRdb has only the in-frame clones, and not every one. The sample lists approximately 460,000 clones, roughly 80% seen once, with 12% in the top ten. Sequenced: PBMCs. These receptors came from a woman in her forties in good health. Some clones in this sample may be carry-over from other donors' samples.

The chain couples TRBV29-1 to TRBJ2-7; no firm D call. There are 10 residues in the CDR3. V gave up 8 bases and J gave up 6 bases, with 11 bases separating them. The germline gives CDR1 SQVTM, CDR2 ANQGSEA. The CDR3: CSILVLEQYF. The CDR3 DNA sequence: TGCAGCATTCTGGTTCTCGAGCAGTACTTC.

The chain has TRBV7-2 and TRBJ2-3, with D possibly matching TRBD2 (5 bases). The V end lost 7 bases, the J end lost 0 bases, and 14 bases lay between the germline ends. The CDR3 is 15 residues long. The germline V gene has CDR1 SGHTA and CDR2 FQGNSA. In nucleotides, the CDR3 is TGTGCCAGCAACCTCGCTAGCATTAGCACAGATACGCAGTATTTT. It encodes CASNLASISTDTQYF. Complete variable domain (other parts from reference TRBV7-2 and TRBJ2-3): GAGVSQSPSNKVTEKGKDVELRCDPISGHTALYWYRQSLGQGLEFLIYFQGNSAPDKSGLPSDRFSAERTGGSVSTLTIQRTQQEDSAVYLCASNLASISTDTQYFGPGTRLTVL.

The chain links TRBV19 to TRBJ2-3; 7 bases are a match to TRBD2. The V segment lost 6 bases and the J segment 2 bases; nucleotides outside the gene matches: 8. Germline values: CDR1 LNHDA, CDR2 SQIVND (reference sequence). CDR3 size: 15 residues. The CDR3 bases are TGTGCCAGTAGGCCGCTAGCGGTCAACACAGATACGCAGTATTTT. Translated: CASRPLAVNTDTQYF.

The chain is built from TRBV18 and TRBJ2-3; the D call may be TRBD1 or TRBD2 (5 bases each). This CDR3 is built from 16 residues. Germline values: CDR1 KGHSH, CDR2 LQKENI. V was pared by 6 bases and J by 0 bases, with 16 bases between. The CDR3 is CASSRPRGSSTDTQYF. CDR3 bases: TGTGCCAGCTCCCGGCCGAGGGGCAGCAGCACAGATACGCAGTATTTT.

J is TRBJ2-7 and V is TRBV2; D not resolved. The CDR3 runs 15 residues. V was cut by 7 bases and J by 1 base, with 17 bases left in between. Germline V gene data show CDR1 as SNHLY and CDR2 as FYNNEI. The CDR3 region has the DNA TGTGCCAGCAATTCCCGTTCCGCCAGGTCCTACGAGCAGTACTTC. It is translated as CASNSRSARSYEQYF.

The rearrangement uses TRBV7-9 and TRBJ2-1; no firm D call. CDR3 size: 13 residues. Germline V gives CDR1 SEHNR, CDR2 FQNEAQ (reference sequence). The ends were cut back, 5 bases at V and 7 bases at J, with 12 bases in the middle. In DNA form, the CDR3 reads TGTGCCAGCAGCCCCGCGCGGTCTAATGAGCAGTTCTTC. It translates to CASSPARSNEQFF.

The genes are TRBV6-4 and TRBJ2-6; maybe TRBD2 (6 bases). Germline V gene sequence: CDR1 MRHNA, CDR2 SNTAGT. Trimming stripped 8 bases from V and 1 base from J, with 18 bases between. This CDR3 region has 17 residues. The CDR3 bases are TGTGCCAGCTCCTCAGGGATGGGGGGTTCTGGGGCCAACGTCCTGACTTTC. The encoded protein is CASSSGMGGSGANVLTF.

J is TRBJ2-1 and V is TRBV28; possible D gene TRBD2, 6 bases. Germline assignment: CDR1 MDHEN and CDR2 SYDVKM. Trimming shortened V by 7 bases and J by 3 bases, and 19 bases separated the two germline ends. This CDR3 is 16 amino acids long. CDR3 residues: CASTSLRLGIYNEQFF. In DNA form, the CDR3 reads TGTGCCAGCACCTCTCTTAGACTAGGCATCTACAATGAGCAGTTCTTC. The full variable domain, completed using reference TRBV28 and TRBJ2-1, is DVKVTQSSRYLVKRTGEKVFLECVQDMDHENMFWYRQDPGLGLRLIYFSYDVKMKEKGDIPEGYSVSREKKERFSLILESASTNQTSMYLCASTSLRLGIYNEQFFGPGTRLTVL.

The gene calls are TRBV9 and TRBJ1-4; D might be TRBD1 (5 bases). Trimming cost V 0 bases and J 7 bases, with 10 bases left between them. Germline CDR1 reads SGDLS; CDR2 reads YYNGEE. This CDR3 is built from 14 residues. The CDR3 loop is CASSVGPGGEKLFF. CDR3 nucleotide sequence: TGTGCCAGCAGCGTAGGCCCGGGGGGTGAAAAACTGTTTTTT.

The table lists this clone with a few counts. V gene TRBV30 combines with J gene TRBJ2-1, with D unresolved. Germline V gene sequence: CDR1 GTSNPN, CDR2 SVGIG (reference sequence). The CDR3 has 13 amino acids. Trimming shortened V by 0 bases and J by 4 bases, and 7 bases separated the two germline ends. CDR3 DNA: TGTGCCTGGAGTGTACAAGGGTACAATGAGCAGTTCTTC. Translated, it gives CAWSVQGYNEQFF. The whole variable domain, remainder taken from reference TRBV30 and TRBJ2-1, is SQTIHQWPATLVQPVGSPLSLECTVEGTSNPNLYWYRQAAGRGLQLLFYSVGIGQISSEVPQNLSASRPQDRQFILSSKKLLLSDSGFYLCAWSVQGYNEQFFGPGTRLTVL.

This clone was counted a few times. The genes are TRBV6-1 and TRBJ2-7; 7 bases align to TRBD1. CDR3 size: 14 residues. The germline CDR1 and CDR2 sequences are MNHNS and SASEGT. Trimming cost V 7 bases and J 6 bases; bases outside gene matches: 12. CDR3 amino acids: CASKNVQGPSEQYF. CDR3 nucleotide sequence: TGTGCCAGCAAAAACGTACAGGGGCCGTCCGAGCAGTACTTC.

This clone appeared once. This rearrangement joins TRBV7-9 to TRBJ2-5, with D perhaps TRBD2 (6 bases). The CDR3 totals 13 residues. Trimming removed 6 bases at V and 4 bases at J, with 12 bases between. Germline V gene data show CDR1 as SEHNR and CDR2 as FQNEAQ (reference sequence). The CDR3 coding sequence is TGTGCCAGCAGTTGGGACGGGGGAGAGACCCAGTACTTC. This translates into CASSWDGGETQYF. Full variable domain (rest looked up from reference TRBV7-9 and TRBJ2-5): DTGVSQNPRHKITKRGQNVTFRCDPISEHNRLYWYRQTLGQGPEFLTYFQNEAQLEKSRLLSDRFSAERPKGSFSTLEIQRTEQGDSAMYLCASSWDGGETQYFGPGTRLLVL.

The chain combines TRBV28 with TRBJ1-1; D may be TRBD1 (6 bases). This CDR3 spans 13 amino acids. Germline lookup yields CDR1 MDHEN and CDR2 SYDVKM. Trimming pared 2 bases from V and 4 bases from J, leaving 8 bases between. The CDR3 loop is CASSLTRGTEAFF. CDR3 coding DNA: TGTGCCAGCAGTTTAACCAGGGGCACTGAAGCTTTCTTT. Supplemented by reference TRBV28 and TRBJ1-1, the full variable domain reads DVKVTQSSRYLVKRTGEKVFLECVQDMDHENMFWYRQDPGLGLRLIYFSYDVKMKEKGDIPEGYSVSREKKERFSLILESASTNQTSMYLCASSLTRGTEAFFGQGTRLTVV.

V gene TRBV5-6 combines with J gene TRBJ2-7; 12 bases agree with TRBD1. The CDR3 contains 14 residues. Germline CDR1 is SGHDT and CDR2 is YYEEEE. The V and J ends lost 5 bases and 5 bases, in that order; junction bases with no gene match: 5. CDR3 protein: CASRPGTGGDEQYF. The CDR3 nucleotides are TGTGCCAGCAGGCCCGGGACAGGGGGCGACGAGCAGTACTTC.

V usage is TRBV6-1 and J usage is TRBJ2-3, with D perhaps matching TRBD1 or TRBD2 (5 bases each). Germline V gene lookup returns CDR1 MNHNS and CDR2 SASEGT. The CDR3 runs 14 residues. Between the trimmed V and J ends, which lost 7 bases and 0 bases, there was a span of 11 bases. CDR3 coding DNA: TGTGCCAGCATGAGGGACCCGAGCACAGATACGCAGTATTTT. Its translation is CASMRDPSTDTQYF.

The chain is built from TRBV25-1 and TRBJ2-1; 8 bases match TRBD1. The V gene's germline CDR1 is MGHDK and CDR2 SYGVNS. V lost 6 bases, J lost 12 bases, and 7 bases stayed unmatched. The CDR3 spans 12 residues. The CDR3 loop is CASRDRGSRQFF. In DNA form, the CDR3 reads TGTGCCAGCAGAGACAGGGGCTCGAGGCAGTTCTTC.

To note about this clone: A far larger clone differs by one base, so this is likely a read error. The V gene is TRBV28, the J gene TRBJ1-1; possibly TRBD1 for D (5 bases). The germline V gene has CDR1 MDHEN and CDR2 SYDVKM. This CDR3 spans 11 amino acids. The CDR3 nucleotides are TGTGCCAGCAGGGGGACCACTGAAGCTTCCTTT. Its protein product is CASRGTTEASF. Combining the CDR3 with reference TRBV28 and TRBJ1-1 gives the whole variable domain DVKVTQSSRYLVKRTGEKVFLECVQDMDHENMFWYRQDPGLGLRLIYFSYDVKMKEKGDIPEGYSVSREKKERFSLILESASTNQTSMYLCASRGTTEASFGQGTRLTVV.

The chain has TRBV5-1 and TRBJ1-1, with 8 bases aligning to TRBD1. J gave up 1 base and V 5 bases, and 4 bases lay outside the gene matches. The CDR3 contains 14 residues. Germline loops: CDR1 SGHRS, CDR2 YFSETQ. Here the CDR3 reads CASRQGQENTEAFF. In DNA, the CDR3 is TGCGCCAGCAGACAGGGACAGGAGAACACTGAAGCTTTCTTT.

The chain employs TRBV27 and TRBJ2-1; D may be TRBD2 (5 bases). The V gene's germline CDR1 is MNHEY and CDR2 SMNVEV (reference sequence). The ends were cut back, 3 bases at V and 2 bases at J, with 8 bases in the middle. This CDR3 is 14 amino acids long. The CDR3 sequence: CASSLDSPYNEQFF. CDR3 in DNA: TGTGCCAGCAGTTTGGACTCCCCCTACAATGAGCAGTTCTTC.

The chain employs TRBV11-2 and TRBJ1-2, with 7 bases fitting TRBD1. The CDR3 has 14 amino acids. Per the germline V gene, CDR1 is SGHAT and CDR2 is FQNNGV. With 1 base clipped from V and 4 bases from J, the junction kept 3 bases outside the gene matches. The CDR3 region is CASSLAGTVYGYTF. CDR3 sequence (DNA): TGTGCCAGCAGCTTAGCCGGGACAGTCTATGGCTACACCTTC.

This chain links TRBV11-2 with TRBJ1-2; D is ambiguous. CDR1 and CDR2 (germline): SGHAT, FQNNGV. The length of the CDR3 is 13 residues. V dropped 3 bases and J dropped 4 bases, with 9 bases sitting between them. As DNA, the CDR3 is TGTGCCAGCAGCTTGTCTCATATCTATGGCTACACCTTC. Translated: CASSLSHIYGYTF.

The rearrangement uses TRBV5-4 and TRBJ2-7, with D possibly being TRBD1 (6 bases). Germline values: CDR1 SGHNT, CDR2 YYREEE (reference sequence). The CDR3 totals 14 residues. V dropped 3 bases and J dropped 5 bases, with 15 bases sitting between them. The CDR3 reads CASSSGYRADEQYF. The DNA of the CDR3 is TGTGCCAGCAGCTCGGGGTACAGGGCAGACGAGCAGTACTTC.

The chain carries TRBV18 and TRBJ2-7, with D maybe TRBD2 (7 bases). This CDR3 region has 17 residues. From germline, CDR1 is KGHSH and CDR2 LQKENI. Trimming took 3 bases from V and 0 from J, leaving 18 bases between them. DNA of the CDR3: TGTGCCAGCTCACCCCCGGGGGGCAGGGCTGGCTCCTACGAGCAGTACTTC. The encoded protein is CASSPPGGRAGSYEQYF.

The chain links TRBV4-1 to TRBJ2-5, with D perhaps TRBD2 (5 bases). This CDR3 comprises 13 residues. V was pared by 4 bases and J by 2 bases, with 8 bases between. The V gene's germline CDR1 is MGHRA and CDR2 YSYEKL. The CDR3: CASSPGLQETQYF. DNA of the CDR3: TGCGCCAGCAGCCCCGGACTTCAAGAGACCCAGTACTTC.

Comment on this clone: A far larger clone differs by one base, so this is likely a read error. The J gene is TRBJ2-3, the V gene TRBV5-1; a weak D match, TRBD2 (6 bases). The CDR3 covers 14 residues. Between the trimmed V and J ends, which lost 4 bases and 3 bases, there was a span of 12 bases. Per the germline V gene, CDR1 is SGHRS and CDR2 is YFSETQ. This CDR3 reads CASSDGSPTDTQYF. The CDR3 DNA is TGCGCCAGCAGCGACGGGAGCCCGACAGATACGCAGTATTTT. Filled out from reference TRBV5-1 and TRBJ2-3, the complete variable domain reads KAGVTQTPRYLIKTRGQQVTLSCSPISGHRSVSWYQQTPGQGLQFLFEYFSETQRNKGNFPGRFSGRQFSNSRSEMNVSTLELGDSALYLCASSDGSPTDTQYFGPGTRLTVL.

Only one count was recorded for this clone. The J gene is TRBJ2-2, the V gene TRBV10-2, with 11 positions matching TRBD1. The CDR3 totals 15 residues. The V segment lost 7 bases and the J segment 7 bases; nucleotides outside the gene matches: 8. Germline V CDR1 and CDR2: WSHSY, SAAADI. In nucleotides, the CDR3 is TGCGCCAGCACCGTAGGACAGGGGGCGGGCGGGGAGCTGTTTTTT. It encodes CASTVGQGAGGELFF.

This clone occurred many times. Different DNA sequences within this sample yield the same CDR3. The chain has TRBV30 and TRBJ2-7; D might be TRBD2 (6 bases). Trimming stripped 2 bases from V and 4 bases from J, with 9 bases between. CDR3 length: 12 amino acids. Germline CDR1 is GTSNPN and CDR2 is SVGIG (reference sequence). The CDR3 spells CAWSRRGYEQYF. The CDR3 region has the DNA TGTGCCTGGAGTAGGAGGGGATACGAGCAGTACTTC.

As regards this clone: A far more abundant clone sits one base away, making this likely a read error. The V call is TRBV28, the J call TRBJ2-1; 9 positions match TRBD1. Germline-derived CDR1 and CDR2 are MDHEN and SYDVKM. The length of the CDR3 is 17 residues. The CDR3, as DNA: TGTGCCAGCAGTCCGCTCTTCGGGACAGGGTTCTACAATGGGCAGTTCTTC. It yields the protein CASSPLFGTGFYNGQFF. The complete variable domain, with remaining parts taken from reference TRBV28 and TRBJ2-1, reads DVKVTQSSRYLVKRTGEKVFLECVQDMDHENMFWYRQDPGLGLRLIYFSYDVKMKEKGDIPEGYSVSREKKERFSLILESASTNQTSMYLCASSPLFGTGFYNGQFFGPGTRLTVL.

CDR3 sequence (DNA): TGTGCCAGCACCATAGGGACCAGCGGGAGCTACAATGAGCAGTTCTTC. The encoded protein is CASTIGTSGSYNEQFF. The rearrangement links TRBV9 to TRBJ2-1; 8 bases are a match to TRBD2. This CDR3 is built from 16 residues. The germline gives CDR1 SGDLS, CDR2 YYNGEE. The ends lost 6 bases at V and 3 bases at J; junction bases unmatched: 11.

In its sample, this clone was seen a few times. This rearrangement joins TRBV6-4 to TRBJ1-1, with D tentatively TRBD1 (6 bases). This CDR3 contains 13 residues. Germline V gene sequence: CDR1 MRHNA, CDR2 SNTAGT. Trimming took 11 bases from V and 1 from J, leaving 14 bases between them. The CDR3 DNA follows: TGTGCCGGCGGCGGGGGGGCGAACACTGAAGCTTTCTTT. This translates into CAGGGGANTEAFF.

The CDR3 DNA sequence: TGTGCCAGCAGCCTTTTAGGACTAGCGGGGGGACACAATGAGCAGTTCTTC. This translates into CASSLLGLAGGHNEQFF. The chain uses TRBV5-6 and TRBJ2-1; 14 bases fit TRBD2. The CDR3 contains 17 residues. Trimming removed 4 bases from V and 5 bases from J; junction bases left unmatched: 8. Germline V gene sequence: CDR1 SGHDT, CDR2 YYEEEE.

The chain has TRBV5-1 and TRBJ2-1; TRBD2 matches at 12 bases. CDR3 length equals 16 residues. From germline, CDR1 is SGHRS and CDR2 YFSETQ. The V gene end was trimmed by 4 bases and the J gene end by 5 bases; junction bases not matched to a gene: 7. The CDR3 DNA is TGCGCCAGCAGCGCCGGACTAGCGGGATTCCACAATGAGCAGTTCTTC. This sequence encodes CASSAGLAGFHNEQFF.